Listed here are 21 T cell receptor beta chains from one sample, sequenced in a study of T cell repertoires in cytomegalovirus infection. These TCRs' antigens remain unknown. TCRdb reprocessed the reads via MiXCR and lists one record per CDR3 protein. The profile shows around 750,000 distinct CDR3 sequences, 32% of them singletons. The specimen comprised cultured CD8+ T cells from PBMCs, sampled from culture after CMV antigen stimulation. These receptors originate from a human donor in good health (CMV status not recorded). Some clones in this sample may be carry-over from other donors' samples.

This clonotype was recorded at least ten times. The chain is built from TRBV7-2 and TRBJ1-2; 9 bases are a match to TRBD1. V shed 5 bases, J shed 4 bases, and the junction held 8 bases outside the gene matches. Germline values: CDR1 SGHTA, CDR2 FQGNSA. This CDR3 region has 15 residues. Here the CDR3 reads CASSPQDRGLYGYTF. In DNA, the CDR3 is TGTGCCAGCAGCCCCCAGGACAGGGGACTCTATGGCTACACCTTC.

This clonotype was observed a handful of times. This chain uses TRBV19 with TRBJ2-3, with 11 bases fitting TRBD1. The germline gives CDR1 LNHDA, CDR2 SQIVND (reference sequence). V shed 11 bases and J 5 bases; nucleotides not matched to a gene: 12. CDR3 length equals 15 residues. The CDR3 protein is CAVAPGQGVGDTQYF. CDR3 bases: TGTGCCGTAGCGCCGGGACAGGGGGTGGGAGATACGCAGTATTTT.

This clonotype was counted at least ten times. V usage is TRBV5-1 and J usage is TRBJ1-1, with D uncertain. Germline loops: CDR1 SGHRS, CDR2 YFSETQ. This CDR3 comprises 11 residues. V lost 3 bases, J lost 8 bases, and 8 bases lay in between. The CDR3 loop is CASSSSGEAFF. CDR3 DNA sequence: TGCGCCAGCAGCTCGTCGGGGGAAGCTTTCTTT.

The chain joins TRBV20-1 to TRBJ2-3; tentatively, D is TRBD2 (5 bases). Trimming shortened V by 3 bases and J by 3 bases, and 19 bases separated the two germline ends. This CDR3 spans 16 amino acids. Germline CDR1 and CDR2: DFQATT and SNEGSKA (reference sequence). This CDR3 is CSAREPAGQRTDTQYF. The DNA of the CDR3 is TGCAGTGCTAGGGAGCCGGCGGGTCAAAGGACAGATACGCAGTATTTT.

The CDR3 DNA reads TGCAGCGTTGAAGCCAACTCCTACGAGCAGTACTTC. Amino acid sequence: CSVEANSYEQYF. This chain links TRBV29-1 with TRBJ2-7; D remains unclear. The CDR3 runs 12 residues. In germline, CDR1 is SQVTM, CDR2 ANQGSEA. Trimming shortened V by 1 base and J by 0 bases, and 4 bases separated the two germline ends.

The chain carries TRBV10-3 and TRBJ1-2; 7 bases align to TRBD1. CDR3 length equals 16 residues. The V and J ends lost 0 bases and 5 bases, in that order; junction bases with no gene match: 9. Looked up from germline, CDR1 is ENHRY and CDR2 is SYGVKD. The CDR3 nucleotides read TGTGCCATCAGTGAGTCAAATCGAGGGGGCGGATATGGCTACACCTTC. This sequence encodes CAISESNRGGGYGYTF.

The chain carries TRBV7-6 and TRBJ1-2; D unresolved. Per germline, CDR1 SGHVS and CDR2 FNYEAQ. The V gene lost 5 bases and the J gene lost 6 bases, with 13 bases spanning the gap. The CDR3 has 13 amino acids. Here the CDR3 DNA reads TGTGCCAGCAGCCGAGGGATTTCCAATGGCTACACCTTC. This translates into CASSRGISNGYTF.

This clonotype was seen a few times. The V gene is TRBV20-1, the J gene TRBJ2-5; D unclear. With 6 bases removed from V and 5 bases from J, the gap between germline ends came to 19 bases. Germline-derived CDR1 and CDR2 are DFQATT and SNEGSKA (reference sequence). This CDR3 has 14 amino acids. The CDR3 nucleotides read TGCAGTGCAATCTCGGACCCCCTCCCGGAGACCCAGTACTTC. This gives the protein CSAISDPLPETQYF.

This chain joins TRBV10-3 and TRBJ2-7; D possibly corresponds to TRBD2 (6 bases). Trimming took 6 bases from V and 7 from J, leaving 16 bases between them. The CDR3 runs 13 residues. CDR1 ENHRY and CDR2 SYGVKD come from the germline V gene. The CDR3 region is CAIRNGTLGEQYV. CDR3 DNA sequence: TGTGCCATCAGGAACGGGACTCTGGGAGAGCAGTACGTC.

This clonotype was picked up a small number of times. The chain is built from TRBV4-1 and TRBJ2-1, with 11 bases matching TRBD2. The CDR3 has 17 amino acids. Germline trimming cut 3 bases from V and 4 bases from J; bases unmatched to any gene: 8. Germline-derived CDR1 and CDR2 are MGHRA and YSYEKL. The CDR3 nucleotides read TGCGCCAGCAGCCAGGCAGACCTAGCGGGGGGTTACAATGAGCAGTTCTTC. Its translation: CASSQADLAGGYNEQFF.

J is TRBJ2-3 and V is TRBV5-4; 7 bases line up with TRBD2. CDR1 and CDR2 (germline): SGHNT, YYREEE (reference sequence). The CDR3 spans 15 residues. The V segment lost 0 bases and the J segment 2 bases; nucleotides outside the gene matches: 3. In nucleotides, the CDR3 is TGTGCCAGCAGCTTGGCGTGGGACTACACAGATACGCAGTATTTT. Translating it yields CASSLAWDYTDTQYF. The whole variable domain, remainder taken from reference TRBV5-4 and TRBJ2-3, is ETGVTQSPTHLIKTRGQQVTLRCSSQSGHNTVSWYQQALGQGPQFIFQYYREEENGRGNFPPRFSGLQFPNYSSELNVNALELDDSALYLCASSLAWDYTDTQYFGPGTRLTVL.

The CDR3: CASSYSANNGYTF. CDR3 DNA: TGTGCCAGCAGTTACTCGGCAAACAATGGCTACACCTTC. This rearrangement joins TRBV6-6 to TRBJ1-2; D ambiguous. V lost 0 bases and J 6 bases, leaving 8 bases between the germline ends. Per germline, CDR1 MNHNY and CDR2 SVGAGI (reference sequence). This CDR3 has 13 residues.

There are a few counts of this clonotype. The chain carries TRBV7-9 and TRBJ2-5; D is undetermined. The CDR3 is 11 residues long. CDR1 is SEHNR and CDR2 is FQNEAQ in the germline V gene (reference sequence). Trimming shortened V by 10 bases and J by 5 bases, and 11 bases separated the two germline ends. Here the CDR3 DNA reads TGTGCCACGTACAAGAAGGAGACCCAGTACTTC. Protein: CATYKKETQYF.

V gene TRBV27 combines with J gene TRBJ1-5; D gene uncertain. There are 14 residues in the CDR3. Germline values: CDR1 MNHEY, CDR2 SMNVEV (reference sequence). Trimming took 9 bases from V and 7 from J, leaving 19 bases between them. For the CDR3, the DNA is TGTGCCAGTAAGTTTAACATCGGGAGCCAGCCCCAGCATTTT. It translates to CASKFNIGSQPQHF.

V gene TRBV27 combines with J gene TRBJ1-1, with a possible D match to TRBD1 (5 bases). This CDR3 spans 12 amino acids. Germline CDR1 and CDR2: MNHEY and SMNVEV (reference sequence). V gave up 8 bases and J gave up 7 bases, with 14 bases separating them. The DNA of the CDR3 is TGTGCCAGCCTGAACACAGGTCATGAAGCTTTCTTT. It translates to CASLNTGHEAFF.

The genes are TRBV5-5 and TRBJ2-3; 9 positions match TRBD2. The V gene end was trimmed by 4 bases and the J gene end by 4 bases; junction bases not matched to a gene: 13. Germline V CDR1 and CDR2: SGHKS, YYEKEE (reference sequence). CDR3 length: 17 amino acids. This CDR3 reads CASSPWGSGGGADTQYF. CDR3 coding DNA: TGTGCCAGCAGCCCTTGGGGTAGCGGGGGAGGGGCAGATACGCAGTATTTT.

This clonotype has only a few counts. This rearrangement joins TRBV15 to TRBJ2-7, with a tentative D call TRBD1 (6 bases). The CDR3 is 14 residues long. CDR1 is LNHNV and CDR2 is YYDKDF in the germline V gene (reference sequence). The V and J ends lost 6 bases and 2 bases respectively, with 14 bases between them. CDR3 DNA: TGTGCCACCAGTTTATCGGACAGTCCCTACGAGCAGTACTTC. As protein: CATSLSDSPYEQYF. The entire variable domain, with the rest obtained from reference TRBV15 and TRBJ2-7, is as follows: DAMVIQNPRYQVTQFGKPVTLSCSQTLNHNVMYWYQQKSSQAPKLLFHYYDKDFNNEADTPDNFQSRRPNTSFCFLDIRSPGLGDTAMYLCATSLSDSPYEQYFGPGTRLTVT.

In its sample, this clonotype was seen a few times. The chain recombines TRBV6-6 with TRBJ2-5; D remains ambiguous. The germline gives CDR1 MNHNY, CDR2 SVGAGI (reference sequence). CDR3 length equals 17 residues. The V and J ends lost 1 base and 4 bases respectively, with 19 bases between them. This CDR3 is CASSYLLPGRVGETQYF. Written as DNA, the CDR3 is TGTGCCAGCAGTTACTTGTTGCCGGGTCGGGTCGGAGAGACCCAGTACTTC.

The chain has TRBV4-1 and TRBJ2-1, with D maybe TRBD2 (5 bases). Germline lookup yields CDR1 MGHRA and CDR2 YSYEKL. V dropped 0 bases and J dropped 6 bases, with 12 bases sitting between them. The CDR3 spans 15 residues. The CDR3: CASSQEAQEGNEQFF. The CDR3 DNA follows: TGCGCCAGCAGCCAAGAAGCTCAAGAGGGCAATGAGCAGTTCTTC.

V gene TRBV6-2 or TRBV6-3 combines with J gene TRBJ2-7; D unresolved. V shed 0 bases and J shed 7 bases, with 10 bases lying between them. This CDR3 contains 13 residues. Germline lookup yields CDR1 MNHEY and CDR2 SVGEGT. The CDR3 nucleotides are TGTGCCAGCAGTTACTCGATGGGATGGGAGCAGTACGTC. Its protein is CASSYSMGWEQYV.

The CDR3 sequence is CASGLDFLGGETQYF. The DNA of the CDR3 is TGTGCTAGTGGTTTGGACTTTCTTGGAGGGGAGACCCAGTACTTC. V is TRBV12-5 and J is TRBJ2-5; D may be TRBD2 (6 bases). From germline, CDR1 is LGHNT and CDR2 FRNRAP. V gave up 1 base and J gave up 5 bases, with 14 bases separating them. This CDR3 region has 15 residues.